The entry below describes one T cell receptor beta chain. What it recognizes is unknown. This record comes from a study of cytomegalovirus exposure and HLA in healthy donors. Study context: A data release that came early held approximately 85 million unique TCRs from HLA-typed donors. The study, taken as a whole, reports: CMV serostatus stood as the only immune exposure information on hand. Earlier analysis found most TCR beta V segments productive about 87% or about 30% of the time.

In the PCR, 60 Vbeta and 13 Jbeta primers were used. Sequencing was performed with immunoSEQ multiplex PCR; in TCRdb, only in-frame clones are kept and a portion is missing. The top ten clones hold about 3.4% of a sample with 110,000 to 150,000 clones, around 79% of them seen once. This CDR3 is built from 14 residues. V lost 3 bases, J lost 4 bases, and 12 bases lay in between. Germline lookup yields CDR1 KGHSH and CDR2 LQKENI. The sequenced sample consisted of PBMCs. The gene calls are TRBV18 and TRBJ1-1, with a tentative D call TRBD1 (5 bases). This TCR came from a female donor in good health and CMV-seronegative. CDR3 nucleotides: TGTGCCAGCTCACCCCGGGGGGTTGGCACTGAAGCTTTCTTT. It codes for CASSPRGVGTEAFF.